This T cell receptor beta chain was sequenced during a study of early T cells in non-severe SARS-CoV-2 infection. TCRdb reprocessed the 5' RACE reads with MiXCR, giving one entry per CDR3 protein. The repertoire includes tens of thousands of distinct CDR3 sequences, over 5% of them detected once, and under 9% sits in the top ten. Per the germline V gene, CDR1 is SQVTM and CDR2 is ANQGSEA. This CDR3 comprises 12 residues. V lost 8 bases to trimming and J lost 1 base, with 11 bases between them. Sample: whole blood, taken at baseline. This TCR derives from an adult who was a healthcare worker with PCR-confirmed SARS-CoV-2 infection or an uninfected control (not recorded which). V and J are TRBV29-1 and TRBJ1-1, with D maybe TRBD1 (6 bases). CDR3: CSCTGQNTEAFF. The CDR3, as DNA: TGCAGCTGTACGGGACAGAACACTGAAGCTTTCTTT.